One sample yielded the 2 T cell receptor beta chains listed below, sequenced in a study of T-cell memory formation after mild COVID-19. Each CDR3 protein gets one entry after TCRdb re-called the 5' RACE reads with MiXCR. Among 350,000 to 500,000 distinct CDR3 sequences listed, about 25% were seen once. What was sequenced was PBMCs or a T cell subset sorted from them (not recorded which). The receptors were sampled from an adult woman who had mild COVID-19 (a few samples of this study predate the infection). Cell type and time point are not known.

This clonotype was found a few times. In DNA, the CDR3 is TGCGCCAGCAGCCAAGGGAGTGGCCCTGAAGAGACCCAGTACTTC. Its protein is CASSQGSGPEETQYF. The chain has TRBV4-1 and TRBJ2-5; D is unclear. The V gene's germline CDR1 is MGHRA and CDR2 YSYEKL. The CDR3 length is 15 residues. The V and J ends lost 1 base and 3 bases respectively, with 12 bases between them.

This chain uses TRBV20-1 with TRBJ2-3; 11 nucleotides line up with TRBD2. V dropped 6 bases and J dropped 2; count of bases not matched to a gene: 4. The CDR3 runs 14 residues. CDR1 is DFQATT and CDR2 is SNEGSKA in the germline V gene (reference sequence). The CDR3 protein is CSAGTSGTTDTQYF. CDR3 nucleotide sequence: TGCAGTGCCGGGACTAGCGGAACCACAGATACGCAGTATTTT.